Listed here are 31 T cell receptor beta chains from one sample, sequenced in a study of T cells in Graves' hyperthyroidism and ophthalmopathy. TCR beta CDR3 regions were amplified from RNA. The HTBI primer set was used in a first-round RT-PCR of the TCR CDR3. MiXCR, run by TCRdb on the multiplex PCR reads, gives a single entry per CDR3 protein. Here the sample spans 350,000 or so distinct CDR3 sequences, about 17% being singletons. The sample taken for sequencing was blood. Receptor source: a woman aged 25 to 45 with Graves' hyperthyroidism that later progressed to Graves' ophthalmopathy.

The chain couples TRBV5-6 to TRBJ1-2; no reliable D call. Trimming removed 1 base at V and 4 bases at J, with 11 bases between. The CDR3 spans 14 residues. Per the germline V gene, CDR1 is SGHDT and CDR2 is YYEEEE. DNA of the CDR3: TGTGCCAGCAGCTTGCGCGGGCAGACCTATGGCTACACCTTC. Amino acids: CASSLRGQTYGYTF. Supplemented by reference TRBV5-6 and TRBJ1-2, the full variable domain reads DAGVTQSPTHLIKTRGQQVTLRCSPKSGHDTVSWYQQALGQGPQFIFQYYEEEERQRGNFPDRFSGHQFPNYSSELNVNALLLGDSALYLCASSLRGQTYGYTFGSGTRLTVV.

This clonotype was counted ten times or more. V usage is TRBV5-1 and J usage is TRBJ2-1, with 9 bases aligning to TRBD2. Germline V CDR1 and CDR2: SGHRS, YFSETQ. This CDR3 is built from 15 residues. The V segment lost 0 bases and the J segment 10 bases; nucleotides outside the gene matches: 8. CDR3 sequence reads: CASSLGLAVLGEQFF. CDR3 DNA sequence: TGCGCCAGCAGCTTGGGACTAGCGGTCCTCGGGGAGCAGTTCTTC.

This clonotype was counted ten times or more. CDR3 nucleotide sequence: TGTGCCAGCCGAGACAGGGCTCTCTCTGGGGCCAACGTCCTGACTTTC. Protein sequence: CASRDRALSGANVLTF. The chain employs TRBV6-1 and TRBJ2-6; 7 bases are a match to TRBD1. The CDR3 totals 16 residues. V shed 8 bases, J shed 0 bases, and the junction held 7 bases outside the gene matches. Germline CDR1 reads MNHNS; CDR2 reads SASEGT.

The table lists this clonotype with many counts. The CDR3 DNA sequence: TGTGCCAGCTCACCACGGACTAGCGGGACGGAGACCCAGTACTTC. It specifies CASSPRTSGTETQYF. The V gene is TRBV18, the J gene TRBJ2-5, with TRBD2 matching 12 bases. Germline V gene sequence: CDR1 KGHSH, CDR2 LQKENI. The J segment lost 5 bases and the V segment lost 1 base, leaving 2 bases of the junction unmatched. The CDR3 loop spans 15 amino acids.

This chain uses TRBV12-3 or TRBV12-4 with TRBJ1-1, with D possibly TRBD1 on 5 matching bases. V lost 7 bases and J 1 base, leaving 16 bases between the germline ends. CDR3 length equals 15 residues. Here the CDR3 reads CASTLGVRSNTEAFF. DNA of the CDR3: TGTGCCAGCACCCTAGGGGTTCGGTCGAACACTGAAGCTTTCTTT.

At least ten counts were recorded for this clonotype. The rearrangement joins TRBV28 to TRBJ2-2; 9 nucleotides align to TRBD1. The germline V gene encodes CDR1 MDHEN and CDR2 SYDVKM. V dropped 5 bases and J dropped 4; count of bases not matched to a gene: 5. The CDR3 is made up of 15 amino acids. The CDR3 loop reads CASSQGTGLTGELFF. CDR3 nucleotides: TGTGCCAGCAGTCAAGGGACAGGGCTCACCGGGGAGCTGTTTTTT.

This clonotype has at least ten counts. This sequence joins TRBV6-1 and TRBJ2-1; TRBD1 agrees at 8 bases. The CDR3 length is 18 residues. V lost 2 bases, J lost 1 base, and 10 bases stayed unmatched. The germline CDR1 and CDR2 sequences are MNHNS and SASEGT. CDR3 sequence reads: CASSEFRGLIGSYNEQFF. The CDR3 DNA follows: TGTGCCAGCAGTGAATTCAGGGGGCTTATCGGGTCCTACAATGAGCAGTTCTTC.

This chain links TRBV6-5 with TRBJ1-2, with TRBD1 matching 8 bases. The CDR3 has 14 amino acids. The germline V gene has CDR1 MNHEY and CDR2 SVGAGI. The V segment lost 4 bases and the J segment 7 bases; nucleotides outside the gene matches: 8. This CDR3 reads CASSSDRARSGYTF. CDR3 DNA sequence: TGTGCCAGCAGTTCGGACAGGGCCCGTAGTGGCTACACCTTC.

The rearrangement uses TRBV3-1 and TRBJ1-2, with 7 bases that match TRBD1. The CDR3 is 16 residues long. V was pared by 1 base and J by 0 bases, with 5 bases of the junction left unmatched. Germline CDR1 reads LGHDT; CDR2 reads YNNKEL (reference sequence). In DNA form, the CDR3 reads TGTGCCAGCAGCCAAGCCAGGGGGAATTCTAACTATGGCTACACCTTC. The encoded protein is CASSQARGNSNYGYTF.

This rearrangement joins TRBV2 to TRBJ2-1; 16 bases match TRBD2. Trimming took 4 bases from V and 7 from J; bases not matched to a gene: 7. This CDR3 has 17 amino acids. Germline V gives CDR1 SNHLY, CDR2 FYNNEI. The CDR3 sequence is CASSVEGLAGGTNEQFF. The CDR3, as DNA: TGTGCCAGCAGTGTGGAGGGACTAGCGGGAGGGACGAATGAGCAGTTCTTC.

This clonotype was seen a single time. This may stem from a read error, because a much larger clone lies one nucleotide away. The J gene is TRBJ2-3, the V gene TRBV19; 9 bases align to TRBD1. The CDR3 is made up of 16 amino acids. Germline CDR1 is LNHDA and CDR2 is SQIVND (reference sequence). CDR3 sequence (DNA): TGTGCCAGTATCCCCCGGGGGACAGGGATCACAGGTACGCAGTATTTT. Translated, it gives CASIPRGTGITGTQYF.

This clonotype was picked up many times. CDR3 sequence reads: CASSAGRTSGSTTQYF. Written as DNA, the CDR3 is TGTGCCAGCAGTGCGGGGCGGACTAGCGGGAGCACTACGCAGTATTTT. The rearrangement links TRBV6-1 to TRBJ2-3, with TRBD2 identical over 13 bases. The junction had 9 bases not matched to a gene; V was cut back by 4 bases and J by 8 bases. The germline gives CDR1 MNHNS, CDR2 SASEGT. The CDR3 contains 16 residues.

Only a few counts were recorded for this clonotype. This chain joins TRBV6-1 and TRBJ2-3; D is possibly TRBD1 or TRBD2 (6 bases each). Germline CDR1 MNHNS, CDR2 SASEGT. This CDR3 is built from 14 residues. With 7 bases removed from V and 1 base from J, the gap between germline ends came to 12 bases. CDR3 sequence: CASTIGGGTDTQYF. In DNA, the CDR3 is TGTGCCAGCACTATCGGGGGCGGCACAGATACGCAGTATTTT.

The chain combines TRBV27 with TRBJ2-7, with 7 nucleotides matching TRBD2. Trimming took 2 bases from V and 3 from J; bases not matched to a gene: 7. The CDR3 has 15 amino acids. In germline, CDR1 is MNHEY, CDR2 SMNVEV (reference sequence). In DNA form, the CDR3 reads TGTGCCAGCAGTTTACGGGGGACTAACTACTACGAGCAGTACTTC. As protein: CASSLRGTNYYEQYF.

This clonotype was counted a few times. The V and J genes are TRBV6-1 and TRBJ1-5; TRBD1 aligns across 7 bases. The germline V gene has CDR1 MNHNS and CDR2 SASEGT. This CDR3 has 15 amino acids. Trimming at V came to 6 bases and at J to 5 bases, leaving 10 bases not matched to a gene. CDR3 sequence reads: CASRQGGGAYQPQHF. CDR3 in DNA: TGTGCCAGCAGGCAGGGGGGGGGGGCGTATCAGCCCCAGCATTTT.

Many counts were recorded for this clonotype. The rearrangement links TRBV19 to TRBJ2-2, with D possibly matching TRBD2 (5 bases). CDR3 length: 13 amino acids. Trimming left V 7 bases short and J 6 bases short, with 12 bases between. Germline loops: CDR1 LNHDA, CDR2 SQIVND (reference sequence). DNA of the CDR3: TGTGCCAGTACGCGAGGGTGGCCCGGGGAGCTGTTTTTT. It encodes CASTRGWPGELFF.

This clonotype has only a few counts. The chain combines TRBV5-5 with TRBJ2-1; 10 nucleotides match TRBD1. Germline V lookup: CDR1 SGHKS, CDR2 YYEKEE (reference sequence). This CDR3 spans 14 amino acids. The J segment lost 8 bases and the V segment lost 4 bases, leaving 6 bases of the junction unmatched. In DNA form, the CDR3 reads TGTGCCAGCAGCCCGGGACAGGGGTTTGATGAGCAGTTCTTC. Translated, it gives CASSPGQGFDEQFF.

This clonotype turned up a few times. A much larger clone lies one base from this, so it may be a read error. CDR3 sequence reads: CAGISGMNTEAFF. CDR3 bases: TGTGCCGGCATAAGCGGGATGAACACTGAAGCTTTCTTT. This chain uses TRBV28 with TRBJ1-1; D not certain. Trimming left V 11 bases short and J 0 bases short, with 13 bases between. The CDR3 runs 13 residues. Germline V gives CDR1 MDHEN, CDR2 SYDVKM.

V and J are TRBV6-2 or TRBV6-3 and TRBJ2-1; 12 bases match TRBD2. CDR1 and CDR2 from the germline V gene are MNHEY and SVGEGT. The length of the CDR3 is 17 residues. Trimming removed 7 bases from V and 6 bases from J; junction bases left unmatched: 13. DNA of the CDR3: TGTGCCAGCACCCATGGACTAGCGGGACTAGGGGGCAATGAGCAGTTCTTC. Its protein is CASTHGLAGLGGNEQFF.

This rearrangement joins TRBV4-1 to TRBJ2-5; 9 bases agree with TRBD2. This CDR3 comprises 19 residues. V shed 0 bases and J 1 base; nucleotides not matched to a gene: 12. CDR1 and CDR2 from the germline V gene are MGHRA and YSYEKL. CDR3 sequence (DNA): TGCGCCAGCAGCCAAGATAGATTCTCCCTAGCGGGAACCCAAGAGACCCAGTACTTC. It encodes CASSQDRFSLAGTQETQYF.

The CDR3 bases are TGCGCCAGCAGCTTGTCGGGACGTTTCGGAAACACCATATATTTT. This gives the protein CASSLSGRFGNTIYF. The chain employs TRBV5-1 and TRBJ1-3; TRBD1 is a possible D gene (5 bases). The V end lost 1 base, the J end lost 4 bases, and 12 bases lay between the germline ends. The CDR3 runs to 15 residues. Per germline, CDR1 SGHRS and CDR2 YFSETQ. The entire variable domain, with the rest obtained from reference TRBV5-1 and TRBJ1-3, is as follows: KAGVTQTPRYLIKTRGQQVTLSCSPISGHRSVSWYQQTPGQGLQFLFEYFSETQRNKGNFPGRFSGRQFSNSRSEMNVSTLELGDSALYLCASSLSGRFGNTIYFGEGSWLTVV.

In this sample, this clonotype turned up many times. This sequence joins TRBV12-3 or TRBV12-4 and TRBJ2-5; perhaps TRBD2 as D (6 bases). With 3 bases removed from V and 5 bases from J, the gap between germline ends came to 19 bases. The CDR3 contains 16 residues. The CDR3 protein is CASSFRGDSGGETQYF. As DNA, the CDR3 is TGTGCCAGCAGTTTTAGAGGGGACTCAGGAGGGGAGACCCAGTACTTC.

This clonotype has just a few counts. The chain recombines TRBV9 with TRBJ2-2; 7 bases map to TRBD1. Germline V gene data show CDR1 as SGDLS and CDR2 as YYNGEE. CDR3 length equals 16 residues. The trim removed 4 bases at V and 5 bases at J, leaving 11 bases unmatched. The CDR3 reads CASSPLGDSRTGELFF. CDR3 coding DNA: TGTGCCAGCAGCCCCCTTGGGGACAGCAGAACCGGGGAGCTGTTTTTT. The full variable domain, in which reference TRBV9 and TRBJ2-2 provide the parts outside the CDR3, is DSGVTQTPKHLITATGQRVTLRCSPRSGDLSVYWYQQSLDQGLQFLIQYYNGEERAKGNILERFSAQQFPDLHSELNLSSLELGDSALYFCASSPLGDSRTGELFFGEGSRLTVL.

This clonotype was found many times. The chain joins TRBV11-2 to TRBJ2-1, with D hard to call. Trimming pared 5 bases from V and 6 bases from J, leaving 5 bases between. This CDR3 spans 11 amino acids. The germline V gene encodes CDR1 SGHAT and CDR2 FQNNGV. The CDR3 region is CASSLLNEQFF. CDR3 in DNA: TGTGCCAGCAGCCTACTCAATGAGCAGTTCTTC.

The V call is TRBV24-1, the J call TRBJ2-3; D is unclear. V dropped 4 bases and J dropped 0 bases, with 10 bases sitting between them. Germline V gives CDR1 KGHDR, CDR2 SFDVKD. The length of the CDR3 is 15 residues. As DNA, the CDR3 is TGTGCCACCAGTGACCGGACGGTTAGCACAGATACGCAGTATTTT. Its translation is CATSDRTVSTDTQYF.

At least ten counts were recorded for this clonotype. The chain links TRBV27 to TRBJ2-3; D is uncertain. This CDR3 is built from 14 residues. The germline V gene encodes CDR1 MNHEY and CDR2 SMNVEV (reference sequence). Trimming removed 3 bases from V and 2 bases from J, with 9 bases in between. CDR3 region: CASSFYSYTDTQYF. The CDR3, as DNA: TGTGCCAGCAGTTTTTACTCCTACACAGATACGCAGTATTTT.

This clonotype was counted only a few times. The CDR3 nucleotides are TGTGCCAGCATCGCCCAGGGGAGTGAAAAACTGTTTTTT. Protein product: CASIAQGSEKLFF. This chain uses TRBV5-6 with TRBJ1-4; D is possibly TRBD1 (6 bases). Trimming took off 6 bases at V and 7 bases at J, with 13 bases between the two ends. CDR3 length: 13 amino acids. Per germline, CDR1 SGHDT and CDR2 YYEEEE.

The V call is TRBV19, the J call TRBJ2-1; maybe TRBD2 (5 bases). Trimming removed 6 bases from V and 3 bases from J, with 6 bases in between. The CDR3 sequence is 12 residues long. Germline CDR1 reads LNHDA; CDR2 reads SQIVND (reference sequence). In DNA form, the CDR3 reads TGTGCCAGTAGCGACTACTACAATGAGCAGTTCTTC. It translates to CASSDYYNEQFF.

This clonotype has a count of ten or more. CDR3 loop: CASSSNSGANVLTF. In DNA, the CDR3 is TGTGCCAGCAGTTCCAACTCTGGGGCCAACGTCCTGACTTTC. The chain carries TRBV12-3 or TRBV12-4 and TRBJ2-6; no firm D call. This CDR3 spans 14 amino acids. V lost 4 bases, J lost 0 bases, and 4 bases lay in between.

This clonotype has more than one count but fewer than ten. The chain links TRBV6-5 to TRBJ2-3, with a weak D call TRBD1 (6 bases). Germline V gene lookup returns CDR1 MNHEY and CDR2 SVGAGI. Trimming pared 2 bases from V and 1 base from J, leaving 19 bases between. There are 18 residues in the CDR3. The CDR3 protein is CASSYPSGQPGRTDTQYF. The CDR3, as DNA: TGTGCCAGCAGTTACCCCTCTGGACAGCCCGGGCGCACAGATACGCAGTATTTT.

There are many counts of this clonotype. This chain joins TRBV24-1 and TRBJ2-1, with TRBD2 matching 10 bases. The germline V gene has CDR1 KGHDR and CDR2 SFDVKD. Trimming took 1 base from V and 5 from J; bases not matched to a gene: 7. This CDR3 is built from 17 residues. For the CDR3, the DNA is TGTGCCACCAGTGATTTAACTTCCGGGACTAGCGACAATGAGCAGTTCTTC. This sequence encodes CATSDLTSGTSDNEQFF.